Below, 10 T cell receptor beta chains from the same sample are listed, as sequenced in a study of blood T cells in healthy people across ages. A second PCR, run for roughly 7 to 11 cycles, used a sample-barcoded 5' primer plus a J-beta primer mix. MiXCR, run by TCRdb on the 5' RACE reads, gives a single entry per CDR3 protein. The repertoire holds some 1,800,000 distinct CDR3 sequences, with approximately 39% as singletons. Sequencing input: blood. Receptor source: a human donor in good health.

A few counts support this clonotype. The V call is TRBV10-3, the J call TRBJ2-6; D remains ambiguous. The germline gives CDR1 ENHRY, CDR2 SYGVKD. The CDR3 has 15 residues. V lost 3 bases to trimming and J lost 4 bases, with 10 bases between them. The CDR3 DNA sequence: TGTGCCATCAGTGAAGTTGGAAGCGGGGCCAACGTCCTGACTTTC. Translating gives CAISEVGSGANVLTF.

This clonotype was observed once. V is TRBV5-6 and J is TRBJ2-2; TRBD1 matches 7 bases. This CDR3 comprises 15 residues. V shed 4 bases, J shed 4 bases, and the junction held 7 bases outside the gene matches. CDR1 and CDR2 (germline): SGHDT, YYEEEE. This CDR3 is CASSLGQFVTGELFF. DNA for the CDR3: TGTGCCAGCAGCCTGGGACAGTTTGTCACCGGGGAGCTGTTTTTT.

The chain is built from TRBV4-3 and TRBJ2-1, with 7 bases fitting TRBD1. The ends lost 0 bases at V and 3 bases at J; junction bases unmatched: 8. Germline V lookup: CDR1 LGHNA, CDR2 YSLEER. The CDR3 loop spans 17 amino acids. CDR3 bases: TGCGCCAGCAGCCAAGATCAAAGGGGGCCACTCTACAATGAGCAGTTCTTC. It encodes CASSQDQRGPLYNEQFF.

In this sample, this clonotype turned up a few times. The chain employs TRBV10-3 and TRBJ2-7, with TRBD1 matching over 8 bases. The CDR3 runs 13 residues. CDR1 and CDR2 from the germline V gene are ENHRY and SYGVKD. Losses at the gene ends were 3 bases for V and 7 bases for J; bases not matched to a gene: 5. CDR3 loop: CAISEIQGAEQYF. The DNA for the CDR3 is TGTGCCATCAGTGAAATTCAGGGGGCGGAGCAGTACTTC.

This chain uses TRBV5-1 with TRBJ2-3; TRBD1 matches 9 bases. Looked up from germline, CDR1 is SGHRS and CDR2 is YFSETQ. The CDR3 is made up of 14 amino acids. The V gene end was trimmed by 3 bases and the J gene end by 2 bases; junction bases not matched to a gene: 1. The CDR3 DNA reads TGCGCCAGCAGCTCACAGGGGGCCACAGATACGCAGTATTTT. Translation gives CASSSQGATDTQYF.

J is TRBJ2-3 and V is TRBV29-1; tentative D call: TRBD1 (5 bases). From germline, CDR1 is SQVTM and CDR2 ANQGSEA. Trimming removed 5 bases at V and 3 bases at J, with 15 bases between. This CDR3 is built from 14 residues. As DNA, the CDR3 is TGCAGCGTTCGCAGGGCCCTAAAAACAGATACGCAGTATTTT. Translating it yields CSVRRALKTDTQYF.

As to this clonotype: A junction boundary mismatches the germline segment, possibly from a read error. This chain connects TRBV20-1 to TRBJ2-5, with D perhaps matching TRBD2 (6 bases). CDR1 is DFQATT and CDR2 is SNEGSKA in the germline V gene (reference sequence). CDR3 length: 13 amino acids. The CDR3 reads CSTRPPAGETQYF. For the CDR3, the DNA is TGCAGTACTAGACCTCCAGCGGGTGAGACCCAGTACTTC.

This clonotype was picked up a small number of times. The V and J genes are TRBV12-3 or TRBV12-4 and TRBJ1-4; perhaps TRBD1 as D (5 bases). Trimming removed 4 bases at V and 7 bases at J, with 10 bases between. CDR3 length equals 13 residues. This CDR3 is CASSSRDGEKLFF. The CDR3 coding sequence is TGTGCCAGCAGTTCCAGGGACGGTGAAAAACTGTTTTTT.

The chain recombines TRBV6-2 or TRBV6-3 with TRBJ2-4; D unresolved. The J call may be mistaken, given a closer DNA end match to TRBJ2-5. This CDR3 comprises 13 residues. The germline V gene has CDR1 MNHEY and CDR2 SVGEGT. CDR3 bases: TGTGCCAGCACCAGGAGCAGCTCAGAGACCCAGTACTTC. Protein: CASTRSSSETQYF.

There are a few counts of this clonotype. This chain joins TRBV4-3 and TRBJ2-3; possible D gene TRBD1, 6 bases. CDR1 and CDR2 from the germline V gene are LGHNA and YSLEER. V was shortened by 7 bases and J by 3 bases, with 8 bases between the two germline ends. This CDR3 is 12 amino acids long. CDR3 nucleotide sequence: TGCGCCAGCAAGGACAGTACAGATACGCAGTATTTT. Its translation is CASKDSTDTQYF.